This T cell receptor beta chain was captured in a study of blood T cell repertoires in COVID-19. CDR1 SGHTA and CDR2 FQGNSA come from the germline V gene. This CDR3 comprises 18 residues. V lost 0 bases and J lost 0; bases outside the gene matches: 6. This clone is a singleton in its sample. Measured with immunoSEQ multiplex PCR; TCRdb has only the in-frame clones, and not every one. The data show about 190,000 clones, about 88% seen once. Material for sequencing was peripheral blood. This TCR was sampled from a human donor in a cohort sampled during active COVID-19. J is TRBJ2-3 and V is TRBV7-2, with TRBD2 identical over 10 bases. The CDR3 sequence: CASSLALAGVISTDTQYF. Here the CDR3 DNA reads TGTGCCAGCAGCTTAGCTCTAGCGGGGGTCATTAGCACAGATACGCAGTATTTT.